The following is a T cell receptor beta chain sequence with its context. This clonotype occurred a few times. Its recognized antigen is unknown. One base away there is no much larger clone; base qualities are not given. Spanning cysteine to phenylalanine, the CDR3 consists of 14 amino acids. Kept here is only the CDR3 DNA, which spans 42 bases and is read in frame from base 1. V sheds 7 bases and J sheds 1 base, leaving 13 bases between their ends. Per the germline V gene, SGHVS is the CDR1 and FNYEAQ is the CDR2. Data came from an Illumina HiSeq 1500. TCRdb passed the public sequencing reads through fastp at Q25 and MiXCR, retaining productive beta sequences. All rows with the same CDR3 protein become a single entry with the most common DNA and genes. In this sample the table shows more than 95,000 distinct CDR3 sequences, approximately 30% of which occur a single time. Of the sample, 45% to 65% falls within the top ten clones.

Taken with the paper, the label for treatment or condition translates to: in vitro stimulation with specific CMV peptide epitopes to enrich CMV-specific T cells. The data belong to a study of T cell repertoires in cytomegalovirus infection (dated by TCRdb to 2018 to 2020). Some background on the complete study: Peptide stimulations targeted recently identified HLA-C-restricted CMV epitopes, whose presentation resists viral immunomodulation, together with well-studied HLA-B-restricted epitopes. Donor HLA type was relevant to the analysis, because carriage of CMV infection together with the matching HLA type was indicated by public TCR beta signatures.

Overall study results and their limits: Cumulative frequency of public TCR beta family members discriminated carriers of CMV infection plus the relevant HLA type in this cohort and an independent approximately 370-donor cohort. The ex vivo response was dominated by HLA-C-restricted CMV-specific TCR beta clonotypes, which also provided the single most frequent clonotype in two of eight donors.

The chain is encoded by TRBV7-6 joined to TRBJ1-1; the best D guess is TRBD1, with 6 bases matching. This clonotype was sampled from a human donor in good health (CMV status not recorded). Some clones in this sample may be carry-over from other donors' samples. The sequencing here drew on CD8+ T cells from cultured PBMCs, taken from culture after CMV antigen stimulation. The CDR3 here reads CASINREGNTEAFF. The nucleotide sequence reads TGTGCCAGCATTAACAGGGAGGGGAACACTGAAGCTTTCTTT. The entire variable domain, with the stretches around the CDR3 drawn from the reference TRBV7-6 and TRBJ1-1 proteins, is GAGVSQSPRYKVTKRGQDVALRCDPISGHVSLYWYRQALGQGPEFLTYFNYEAQQDKSGLPNDRFSAERPEGSISTLTIQRTEQRDSAMYRCASINREGNTEAFFGQGTRLTVV.